The entry below describes one T cell receptor beta chain. These data originate in a study of CDR3 diversity in severe acne. The CDR3 sequence is 13 residues long. The V and J ends lost 2 bases and 7 bases, in that order; junction bases with no gene match: 2. Germline assignment: CDR1 SGHTA and CDR2 FQGTGA. TCRdb reanalysed the PCR reads using MiXCR and keeps one entry per CDR3 protein. The data contain around 85,000 distinct CDR3 sequences, around 54% of them singletons. The receptor comes from a male donor with severe acne vulgaris. This rearrangement joins TRBV7-3 to TRBJ2-1; 7 nucleotides match TRBD2. The sample comprised blood. CDR3 bases: TGTGCCAGCAGCTTAGGGGAGGGAAATGAGCAGTTCTTC. Protein product: CASSLGEGNEQFF.